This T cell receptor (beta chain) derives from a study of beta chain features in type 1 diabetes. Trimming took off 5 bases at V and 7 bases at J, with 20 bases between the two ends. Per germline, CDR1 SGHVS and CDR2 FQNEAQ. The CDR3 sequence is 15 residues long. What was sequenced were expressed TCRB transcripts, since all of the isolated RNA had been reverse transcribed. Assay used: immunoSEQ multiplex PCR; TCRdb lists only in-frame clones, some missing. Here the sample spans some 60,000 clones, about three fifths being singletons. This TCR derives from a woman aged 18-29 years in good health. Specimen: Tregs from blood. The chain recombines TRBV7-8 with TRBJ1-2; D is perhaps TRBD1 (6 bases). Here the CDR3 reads CASSSHASRDTGYTF. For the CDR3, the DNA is TGTGCCAGCAGCAGTCATGCGTCTAGGGACACTGGCTACACCTTC.